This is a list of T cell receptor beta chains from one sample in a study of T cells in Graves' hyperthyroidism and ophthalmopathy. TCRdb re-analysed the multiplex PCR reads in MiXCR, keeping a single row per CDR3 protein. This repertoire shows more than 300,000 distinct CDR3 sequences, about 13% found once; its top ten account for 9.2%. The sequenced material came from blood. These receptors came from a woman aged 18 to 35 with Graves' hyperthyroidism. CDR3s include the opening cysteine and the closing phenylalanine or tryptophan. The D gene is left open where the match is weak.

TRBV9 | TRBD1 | CASRTGGSTGELFF
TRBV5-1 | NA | CASSVGHQETQYF
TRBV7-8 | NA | CASSLEGLSDPANEKLFF
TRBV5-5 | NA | CASSYPDSAGTEAFF
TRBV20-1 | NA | CSASGGRDSPLHF
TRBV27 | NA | CASSLQGWGYGYTF
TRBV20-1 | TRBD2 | CSASSGRAIYEQYF
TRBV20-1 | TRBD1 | CSAPGQGQFGNTIYF
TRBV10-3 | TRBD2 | CAIKTSGGYNEQFF
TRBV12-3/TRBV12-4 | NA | CASSRQNTNYGYTF
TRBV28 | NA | CASSWRQTEAFF
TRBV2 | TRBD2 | CASSGPGGGNEQFF
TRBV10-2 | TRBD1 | CASVKEGEGANSPLHF
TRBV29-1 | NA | CSVAPGDETQYF
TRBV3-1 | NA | CASSHVGGEETQYF
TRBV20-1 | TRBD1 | CSANTLQGRGNQPQHF
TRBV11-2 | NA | CASSPNYDNEQFF
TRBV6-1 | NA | CASTTDRNTIYF
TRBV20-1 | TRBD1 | CSAKEGGSNNSPLHF
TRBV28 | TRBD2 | CASSLERAGGPGELFF
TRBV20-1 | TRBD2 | CSARDPAGVGDTQYF
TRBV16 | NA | CASSQSLRAGGTIYF
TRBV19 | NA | CASSIVAGSTEAFF
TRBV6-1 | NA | CASSEEYGLSPLHF
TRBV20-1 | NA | CSATPIGGPPNEQFF
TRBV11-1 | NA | CASSQVGVMSYGYTF
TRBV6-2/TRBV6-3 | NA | CASSLGGRGTEAFF
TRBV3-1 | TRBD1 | CASSQGQGSNTEAFF
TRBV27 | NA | CASKTQGGEKLFF
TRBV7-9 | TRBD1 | CASSARDSLSYEQYF
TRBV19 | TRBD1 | CASSLGQGRRGYYNEQFF
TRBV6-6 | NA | CASSYTGKSYNEQFF
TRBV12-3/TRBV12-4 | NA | CASSSPNQGQYF
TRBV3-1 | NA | CASSQPQGRGTDTQYF
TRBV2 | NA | CATLPRELNAEAFF
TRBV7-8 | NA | CASSLMSGNPFYEQYF
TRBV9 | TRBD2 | CASSVGASGGAETQYF
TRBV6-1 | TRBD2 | CASSTRLAGDNEQFF
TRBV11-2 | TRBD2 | CASSLLAGGSYEQYF
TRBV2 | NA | CASSEIEPVSYEQYF
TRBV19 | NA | CASNAGPFQETQYF
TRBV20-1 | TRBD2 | CSARDKGLADKQYF
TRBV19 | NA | CASRTSLSSTDTQYF
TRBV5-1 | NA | CASAPQEDYGYTF
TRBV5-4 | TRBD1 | CASSSGQGAWGTQYF
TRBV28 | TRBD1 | CASSSGQGLGLEQYF
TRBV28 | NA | CASSRSGGPNQPQHF
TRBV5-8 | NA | CASSLDLGLAKNIQYF
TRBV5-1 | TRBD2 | CASSSSAGGSSYEQYF
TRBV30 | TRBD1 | CAQGTGGGYTF
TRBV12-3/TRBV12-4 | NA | CASRPESNGEQYF
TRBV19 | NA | CASTPGQYLGYTF
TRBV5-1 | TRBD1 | CASSVITGTDLYGYTF
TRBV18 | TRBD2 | CASSLSLAGGLSSYNEQFF
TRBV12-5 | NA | CASGSRDGPYEQYF
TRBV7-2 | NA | CASSLEGPRRGDTDTQYF
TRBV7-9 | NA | CASSYRVGDIQYF
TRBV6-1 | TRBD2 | CASSSHPGPLAGNNEQFF
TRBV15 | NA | CATSREAGRAWNSPLHF